This record looks at one T cell receptor (beta chain) sequence and its context. Germline V gene data show CDR1 as SQVTM and CDR2 as ANQGSEA. Trimming cost V 5 bases and J 2 bases, with 6 bases left between them. This CDR3 is 11 amino acids long. This specimen comes from a study of cytomegalovirus exposure and HLA in healthy donors. The PCR had 60 Vbeta and 13 Jbeta primers. Some clones are missing from TCRdb's copy, which holds only in-frame ones; the method was immunoSEQ multiplex PCR. In total, the table holds 100,000 to 150,000 clones. The chain links TRBV29-1 to TRBJ2-5, with no clear D. The TCR comes from a man aged 18 to 30 in good health and CMV-seronegative. The specimen was PBMCs. As DNA, the CDR3 is TGCAGCGTTCCCAGTCAAGAGACCCAGTACTTC. Amino acids: CSVPSQETQYF.